The next 2 T cell receptor beta chains were all read from a single sample in a study of T cells expressing NK-cell markers. After re-calling the 5' RACE reads, TCRdb lists one entry per CDR3 protein, DNA absent. This sample carries roughly 380,000 distinct CDR3 sequences, with roughly 5.2% going to the ten biggest clones. Specimen: blood T cells: a sorted CD56 or NKG2C T cell subset, CD4+ or CD8+ T cells, or bulk PBMC T cells (not recorded which). The receptors were gathered from a man aged 18-70 years in good health.

The gene calls are TRBV9 and TRBJ2-7; without DNA, the TCRdb call of TRBD2 cannot be checked. Per germline, CDR1 SGDLS and CDR2 YYNGEE. The CDR3 extends over 15 amino acids. The CDR3 sequence: CASSAGRGGPREQYF.

The chain uses TRBV5-6 and TRBJ2-1; the TRBD1 assignment by TCRdb is unverifiable without DNA. Germline-derived CDR1 and CDR2 are SGHDT and YYEEEE. The CDR3 runs to 17 residues. This CDR3 reads CASSLAVFPGQNNEQFF.